A selection of T cell receptor beta chains follows, all from one sample in a study of technical replicates of blood from a few donors. Profiling relied on immunoSEQ multiplex PCR, and the TCRdb table lists in-frame clones only, not all of them. The table includes 14,000 or so clones, roughly 80% detected once. The specimen was PBMCs. All receptors come from a human donor in good health. CDR3s include the opening cysteine and the closing phenylalanine or tryptophan. D genes are given only for firm matches. Only some rows state a clone size, as once, few, many or a class for expanded clones.

d_call	v_call	clone_size	j_call	cdr3_nt	cdr3_aa
-	TRBV10-3	few	TRBJ1-5	TGTGCCATTTCAGGGTCTTCGAATCAGCCCCAGCATTTT	CAISGSSNQPQHF
TRBD1	TRBV2	-	TRBJ1-2	TGTGCCAGCAGTCCCTTTGGACAGGACTATGGCTACACCTTC	CASSPFGQDYGYTF
-	TRBV7-9	-	TRBJ1-2	TGTGCCAGCAGCTTAGACAGGGCTGGGAACTATGGCTACACCTTC	CASSLDRAGNYGYTF
-	TRBV19	-	TRBJ2-7	TGTGCCAGTGGCGACGGGGGCTACGAGCAGTACTTC	CASGDGGYEQYF
-	TRBV10-3	-	TRBJ2-3	TGTGCCATCAGTGACCCGGGCGTGGGGAGCGGCACTAGCACAGATACGCAGTATTTT	CAISDPGVGSGTSTDTQYF
TRBD1	TRBV5-1	-	TRBJ2-5	TGCGCCAGCAGCGACTCCGGGACAGGGTTGCAAGAGACCCAGTACTTC	CASSDSGTGLQETQYF
-	TRBV5-1	-	TRBJ2-7	TGCGCCAGCAGCCAATCTACAGGGATGGGACGCGTAAAGTACTTC	CASSQSTGMGRVKYF
-	TRBV9	-	TRBJ1-1	TGTGCCAGCAGCGTAGAAGGAGGGCGGACTGAAGCTTTCTTT	CASSVEGGRTEAFF
-	TRBV28	-	TRBJ1-3	TGTGCCAGCAGCGACAACATAAACAGGGGAAACACCATATATTTT	CASSDNINRGNTIYF
-	TRBV7-3	once	TRBJ2-2	TGTGCCAGCAGCTTGGACTCGAACACCGGGGAGCTGTTTTTT	CASSLDSNTGELFF
TRBD2	TRBV7-8	-	TRBJ2-3	TGTGCCAGCAGCCTACTAGCGGGAGGCGCCACAGATACGCAGTATTTT	CASSLLAGGATDTQYF
TRBD2	TRBV7-9	-	TRBJ2-7	TGTGCCAGCAGCTCCCAGACTAGCGGGCGCCCCTACGAGCAGTACTTC	CASSSQTSGRPYEQYF
-	TRBV27	-	TRBJ1-2	TGTGCCAGCAGTCGTGGGACTTTCTATGGCTACACCTTC	CASSRGTFYGYTF
-	TRBV9	-	TRBJ2-2	TGTGCCAGCAGCGTAGCTACTACAGGGACGAACACCGGGGAGCTGTTTTTT	CASSVATTGTNTGELFF
-	TRBV25-1	-	TRBJ2-3	TGTGCCAGCAGTCGGGGGAGTGCAGATACGCAGTATTTT	CASSRGSADTQYF
TRBD1	TRBV28	-	TRBJ1-1	TGTGCCAGCAGTTCCCCCCGGACAGGCGAGTCCACTGAAGCTTTCTTT	CASSSPRTGESTEAFF
-	TRBV2	-	TRBJ2-7	TGTGCCAGCGGGGTTGCGGGCTCCTACGAGCAGTACTTC	CASGVAGSYEQYF
-	TRBV18	medium-sized	TRBJ2-2	TGTGCCAGCTCACCTCCCCGAGACACCGGGGAGCTGTTTTTT	CASSPPRDTGELFF
-	TRBV5-6	-	TRBJ2-1	TGTGCCAGCAGCCCTCCCGGAGGGGTCGGGTCCTACAATGAGCAGTTCTTC	CASSPPGGVGSYNEQFF
-	TRBV14	-	TRBJ2-2	TGTGCCAGCAGCTGGGCACACCGCACCGGGGAGCTGTTTTTT	CASSWAHRTGELFF
TRBD1	TRBV6-1	-	TRBJ2-7	TGTGCCAGCAGTGCACAGGGGGCGCGAGTCGAGCAGTACTTC	CASSAQGARVEQYF
TRBD2	TRBV6-1	-	TRBJ2-7	TGTGCCAGCAGTGAAGTTGTTAGCGGGATCTACGAGCAGTACTTC	CASSEVVSGIYEQYF
-	TRBV29-1	-	TRBJ1-5	TGCAGCGTTGGGCAGGGTGGCAATCAGCCCCAGCATTTT	CSVGQGGNQPQHF
-	TRBV2	-	TRBJ2-7	TGTGCCAGCCGGTTGCTACAGGGATCCTACGAGCAGTACTTC	CASRLLQGSYEQYF
TRBD2	TRBV25-1	-	TRBJ2-7	TGTGCCAGCAGTCCCCCGGGACTAGCGGGAGCCTACGAGCAGTACTTC	CASSPPGLAGAYEQYF
-	TRBV12-5	-	TRBJ1-5	TGTGCTAGTGGTTTTCAGGGGTCGGGAAATCAGCCCCAGCATTTT	CASGFQGSGNQPQHF
-	TRBV2	-	TRBJ2-5	TGTGCCAGCAGTGAAGCGACAGTTCAAGAGACCCAGTACTTC	CASSEATVQETQYF
-	TRBV5-1	-	TRBJ2-7	TGCGCCAGCAGGTTACTGCCCGGGACTGCATCCTACGAGCAGTACTTC	CASRLLPGTASYEQYF
TRBD1	TRBV11-2	-	TRBJ2-1	TGTGCCAGCAGCCCTAGGACAGGGGGCATGAATGAGCAGTTCTTC	CASSPRTGGMNEQFF
TRBD1	TRBV30	once	TRBJ2-2	TGTGCCTGGATCTCCCAGGGGGCGTTCGGGGAGCTGTTTTTT	CAWISQGAFGELFF
-	TRBV20-1	-	TRBJ1-2	TGCAGTGGCGGTAACTATGGCTACACCTTC	CSGGNYGYTF
-	TRBV5-1	-	TRBJ2-3	TGCGCCAGCAGCTTTGGAGGAGGCACAGATACGCAGTATTTT	CASSFGGGTDTQYF
TRBD2	TRBV11-3	-	TRBJ2-5	TGTGCCAGCAGCAAGGGACTAGCGGGAGCGGTGCAAGAGACCCAGTACTTC	CASSKGLAGAVQETQYF
-	TRBV7-9	-	TRBJ1-5	TGTGCCAGCAGCTTAAGTCACCGAAGGGACAACTTAAATCAGCCCCAGCATTTT	CASSLSHRRDNLNQPQHF